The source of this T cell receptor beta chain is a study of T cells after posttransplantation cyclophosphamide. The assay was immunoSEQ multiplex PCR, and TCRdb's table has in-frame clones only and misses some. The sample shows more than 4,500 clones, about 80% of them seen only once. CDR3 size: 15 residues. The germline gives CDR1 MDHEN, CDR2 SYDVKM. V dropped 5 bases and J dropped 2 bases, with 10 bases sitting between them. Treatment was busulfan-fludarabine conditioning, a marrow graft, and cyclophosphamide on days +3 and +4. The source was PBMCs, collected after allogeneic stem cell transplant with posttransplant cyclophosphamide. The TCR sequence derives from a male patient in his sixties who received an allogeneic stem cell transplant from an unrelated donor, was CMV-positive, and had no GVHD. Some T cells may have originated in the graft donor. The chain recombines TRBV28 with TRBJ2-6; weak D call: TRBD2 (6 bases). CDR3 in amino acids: CASSPSGAGANVLTF. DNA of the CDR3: TGTGCCAGCAGTCCTTCGGGGGCTGGGGCCAACGTCCTGACTTTC. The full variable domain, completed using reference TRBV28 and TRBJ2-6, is DVKVTQSSRYLVKRTGEKVFLECVQDMDHENMFWYRQDPGLGLRLIYFSYDVKMKEKGDIPEGYSVSREKKERFSLILESASTNQTSMYLCASSPSGAGANVLTFGAGSRLTVL.